What follows is one TCR beta chain and its context. The target antigen is unknown. The data were taken from a study of shared clonotypes between healthy human individuals. Using immunoSEQ multiplex PCR, the repertoire was profiled, and TCRdb retains in-frame clones only, with some absent. Altogether millions of clones are present, 90% to 95% being singletons, with the ten largest covering roughly 0.14%. Overall study findings and caveats: Across a handful of donors, naive CD4 shared 5% to 6%, naive CD8 3.5% to 4%, memory CD4 2% to 2.5%, memory CD8 0.4%. The study generally estimated greater richness for naive than memory subsets.

The sequenced sample was naive CD4+ T cells sorted from blood. The subset: CD45RA+ positively selected. This TCR was recovered from a man aged 18-30 years in good health.

The CDR3 DNA reads as TGTGCCAGCAGTGAAGGGGGACAGGGGAATGAAAAACTGTTTTTT. This encodes CASSEGGQGNEKLFF. The chain couples TRBV6-1 to TRBJ1-4; 10 bases line up with TRBD1. Germline CDR1 and CDR2: MNHNS and SASEGT. This CDR3 spans 15 amino acids. The J segment lost 5 bases and the V segment lost 1 base, leaving 1 base of the junction unmatched.